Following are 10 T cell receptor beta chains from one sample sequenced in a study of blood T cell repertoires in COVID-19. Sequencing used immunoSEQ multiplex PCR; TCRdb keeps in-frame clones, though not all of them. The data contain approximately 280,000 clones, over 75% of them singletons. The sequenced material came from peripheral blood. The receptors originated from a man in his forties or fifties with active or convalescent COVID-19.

The CDR3 protein is CASSQLRGWGQETQYF. In DNA form, the CDR3 reads TGCGCCAGCAGCCAACTCAGGGGGTGGGGGCAAGAGACCCAGTACTTC. The chain employs TRBV4-1 and TRBJ2-5, with 7 positions matching TRBD1. CDR1 and CDR2 (germline): MGHRA, YSYEKL. V dropped 2 bases and J dropped 2; count of bases not matched to a gene: 8. CDR3 length: 16 residues.

CDR3 protein: CASSQVGGANTEAFF. CDR3 coding DNA: TGCGCCAGCAGCCAAGTCGGTGGGGCGAACACTGAAGCTTTCTTT. The gene calls are TRBV4-3 and TRBJ1-1; maybe TRBD1 (5 bases). With 1 base removed from V and 1 base from J, the gap between germline ends came to 10 bases. The CDR3 is made up of 15 amino acids. Germline lookup yields CDR1 LGHNA and CDR2 YSLEER.

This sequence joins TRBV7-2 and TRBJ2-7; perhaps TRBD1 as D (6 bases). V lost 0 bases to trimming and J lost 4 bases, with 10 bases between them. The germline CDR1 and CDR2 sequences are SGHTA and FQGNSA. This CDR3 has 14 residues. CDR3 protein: CASSLAPGEYEQYF. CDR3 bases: TGTGCCAGCAGCTTAGCCCCAGGGGAGTACGAGCAGTACTTC.

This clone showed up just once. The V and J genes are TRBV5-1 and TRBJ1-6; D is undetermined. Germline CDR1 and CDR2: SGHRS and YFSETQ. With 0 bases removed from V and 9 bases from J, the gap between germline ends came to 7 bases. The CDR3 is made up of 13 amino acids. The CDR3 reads CASSLDSRSPLHF. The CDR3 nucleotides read TGCGCCAGCAGCTTGGACAGCCGTTCACCCCTCCACTTT.

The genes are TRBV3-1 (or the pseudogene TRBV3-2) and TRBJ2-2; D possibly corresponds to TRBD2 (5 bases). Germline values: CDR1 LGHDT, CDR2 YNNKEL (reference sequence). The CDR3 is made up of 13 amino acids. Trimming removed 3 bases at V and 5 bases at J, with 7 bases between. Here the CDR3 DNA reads TGTGCCAGCAGCCAGCTAGCTACCGGGGAGCTGTTTTTT. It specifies CASSQLATGELFF.

CDR3 bases: TGCAGCGTTGGGGGGGTCCTGAGTAACTATGGCTACACCTTC. Protein product: CSVGGVLSNYGYTF. J is TRBJ1-2 and V is TRBV29-1; tentatively, D is TRBD1 (5 bases). This CDR3 contains 14 residues. The germline V and J ends were trimmed by 4 bases and 1 base, with 13 bases remaining between them. Germline-derived CDR1 and CDR2 are SQVTM and ANQGSEA.

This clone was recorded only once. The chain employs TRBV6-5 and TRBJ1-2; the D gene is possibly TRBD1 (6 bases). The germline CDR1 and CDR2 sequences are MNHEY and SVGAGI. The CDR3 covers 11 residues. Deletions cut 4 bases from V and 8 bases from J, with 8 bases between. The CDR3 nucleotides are TGTGCCAGCAGTTCCCAGGGGGGCTACACCTTC. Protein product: CASSSQGGYTF.

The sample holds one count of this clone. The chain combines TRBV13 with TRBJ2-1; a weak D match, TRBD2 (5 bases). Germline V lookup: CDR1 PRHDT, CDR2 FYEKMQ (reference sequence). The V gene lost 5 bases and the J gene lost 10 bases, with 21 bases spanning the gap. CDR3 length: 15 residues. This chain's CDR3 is CASSPGGSPREEQFF. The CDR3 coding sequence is TGTGCCAGCAGCCCCGGAGGTAGCCCCCGCGAGGAGCAGTTCTTC.

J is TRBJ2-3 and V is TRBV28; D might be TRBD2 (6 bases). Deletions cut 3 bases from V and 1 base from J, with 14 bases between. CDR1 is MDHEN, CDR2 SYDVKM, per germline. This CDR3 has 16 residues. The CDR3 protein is CASSFGGAWGTDTQYF. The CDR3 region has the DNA TGTGCCAGCAGTTTCGGAGGGGCGTGGGGCACAGATACGCAGTATTTT. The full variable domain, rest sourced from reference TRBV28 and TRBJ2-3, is DVKVTQSSRYLVKRTGEKVFLECVQDMDHENMFWYRQDPGLGLRLIYFSYDVKMKEKGDIPEGYSVSREKKERFSLILESASTNQTSMYLCASSFGGAWGTDTQYFGPGTRLTVL.

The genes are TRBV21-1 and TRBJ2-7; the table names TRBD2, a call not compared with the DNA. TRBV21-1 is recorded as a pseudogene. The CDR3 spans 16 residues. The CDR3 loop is CASSREGPGVADEQYF. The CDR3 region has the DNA TGTGCCAGCAGCCGGGAAGGGCCGGGAGTGGCCGACGAGCAGTACTTC.